The next 29 T cell receptor beta chains were all read from a single sample in a study of CD8+CD57+ T cells in acquired aplastic anemia. Profiles of TCR beta VDJ and CDR3 were generated from a genomic DNA template. TCRdb passed the reads through MiXCR, listing each CDR3 protein once. The table includes 400,000 to 450,000 distinct CDR3 sequences, about 70% detected once. The material sequenced was sorted CD4+, CD8+, or CD8+CD57+ T cells (not recorded which) from PBMCs. The receptors were sampled from a human donor in good health, serving as a control.

There are a few counts of this clonotype. Since a much larger clone is just one base distant, this may be a read error. The genes are TRBV6-2 or TRBV6-3 and TRBJ2-7; D perhaps matches TRBD1 (7 bases). The CDR3 is 19 amino acids. Germline lookup yields CDR1 MNHEY and CDR2 SVGEGT. The CDR3 region is CASSYSRDSVKKGHYGQYF. CDR3 nucleotides: TGTGCCAGCAGTTACTCGCGGGACAGTGTAAAAAAGGGGCATTACGGGCAGTACTTC.

This clonotype appeared many times. The chain uses TRBV10-1 and TRBJ1-1; 8 bases map to TRBD1. The germline gives CDR1 WNHNN, CDR2 SYGVQD (reference sequence). With V trimmed by 3 bases and J by 5 bases, 5 bases remained unmatched. The CDR3 is 14 amino acids. In nucleotides, the CDR3 is TGCGCCAGCAGTGAATCAGGGGGCGGGACTGAAGCTTTCTTT. Encoded protein: CASSESGGGTEAFF.

The CDR3 bases are TGCAGTGCCCAAGACGGAGGGGGGAGCTATGGCTACACCTTC. Its protein product is CSAQDGGGSYGYTF. The V gene is TRBV20-1, the J gene TRBJ1-2; maybe TRBD1 (6 bases). Germline CDR1 DFQATT, CDR2 SNEGSKA (reference sequence). Trimming cost V 6 bases and J 4 bases, with 18 bases left between them. The CDR3 sequence is 14 residues long.

This clonotype has ten or more counts. The chain combines TRBV20-1 with TRBJ2-3; perhaps TRBD2 as D (6 bases). The length of the CDR3 is 14 residues. The germline V gene has CDR1 DFQATT and CDR2 SNEGSKA (reference sequence). Deletions cut 7 bases from V and 1 base from J, with 15 bases between. This CDR3 is CSVGSGTGTDTQYF. The CDR3 DNA reads TGCAGTGTAGGCTCTGGGACTGGCACAGATACGCAGTATTTT.

The sample holds a few counts of this clonotype. The chain links TRBV5-1 to TRBJ1-2, with 9 bases lining up with TRBD1. The CDR3 is made up of 17 amino acids. Trimming cost V 4 bases and J 6 bases; bases outside gene matches: 16. Germline V gives CDR1 SGHRS, CDR2 YFSETQ. The CDR3 sequence: CASSQRTGVSTIHGYTF. DNA of the CDR3: TGCGCCAGCAGCCAGCGGACAGGGGTGTCCACGATACATGGCTACACCTTC. Together with reference TRBV5-1 and TRBJ1-2, the CDR3 gives the full variable domain: KAGVTQTPRYLIKTRGQQVTLSCSPISGHRSVSWYQQTPGQGLQFLFEYFSETQRNKGNFPGRFSGRQFSNSRSEMNVSTLELGDSALYLCASSQRTGVSTIHGYTFGSGTRLTVV.

J is TRBJ2-5 and V is TRBV24-1; a weak D match, TRBD1 (5 bases). Germline V CDR1 and CDR2: KGHDR, SFDVKD. The V end was cut by 7 bases, the J end by 5 bases, with 13 bases between. CDR3 size: 13 residues. DNA of the CDR3: TGTGCCACCAGGGGGCGGACACGGGAGACCCAGTACTTC. It is translated as CATRGRTRETQYF.

With respect to this clonotype: This may be a read error: a much more frequent sequence differs by one nucleotide. The chain combines TRBV5-4 with TRBJ1-1; maybe TRBD1 (6 bases). CDR1 is SGHNT and CDR2 is YYREEE in the germline V gene (reference sequence). V gave up 7 bases and J gave up 4 bases, with 20 bases separating them. The CDR3 is made up of 15 amino acids. In nucleotides, the CDR3 is TGTGCCAGCGGGCGGGGGCGCGGGGGGACCACTGAAGCTTTCTTT. It encodes CASGRGRGGTTEAFF.

Comments on this clonotype: A much larger clone sits a single nucleotide away, making a read error possible. V and J are TRBV7-3 and TRBJ2-3; 10 bases map to TRBD2. CDR3 size: 17 residues. Losses at the gene ends were 6 bases for V and 3 bases for J; bases not matched to a gene: 12. Germline V gene lookup returns CDR1 SGHTA and CDR2 FQGTGA. The CDR3 sequence: CASSSGPAGGPTDTQYF. In nucleotides, the CDR3 is TGTGCCAGCAGTTCGGGACCAGCGGGGGGGCCGACAGATACGCAGTATTTT.

This chain joins TRBV19 and TRBJ1-1; unclear D gene. The CDR3 loop spans 12 amino acids. CDR1 is LNHDA and CDR2 is SQIVND in the germline V gene (reference sequence). Deletions cut 7 bases from V and 8 bases from J, with 14 bases between. Written as DNA, the CDR3 is TGTGCCAGTATAGGGATCACTGAGGAAGCTTTCTTT. Protein: CASIGITEEAFF.

This chain connects TRBV20-1 to TRBJ1-1; D is unresolved. This CDR3 has 15 residues. The V end lost 4 bases, the J end lost 0 bases, and 15 bases lay between the germline ends. Per the germline V gene, CDR1 is DFQATT and CDR2 is SNEGSKA (reference sequence). CDR3 bases: TGCAGTGCTACCACCTTGTCGGGGATGAACACTGAAGCTTTCTTT. Its translation: CSATTLSGMNTEAFF.

This clonotype has ten or more counts. This chain uses TRBV20-1 with TRBJ1-2, with 8 bases lining up with TRBD1. Germline loops: CDR1 DFQATT, CDR2 SNEGSKA (reference sequence). CDR3 length: 16 amino acids. V lost 0 bases to trimming and J lost 1 base; unmatched junction nucleotides: 7. CDR3 in amino acids: CSARDHRTGSNYGYTF. The CDR3 nucleotides are TGCAGTGCTAGAGACCATAGGACAGGGAGTAACTATGGCTACACCTTC.

The chain links TRBV30 to TRBJ1-2; maybe TRBD1 (5 bases). The germline V and J ends were trimmed by 4 bases and 0 bases, with 9 bases remaining between them. This CDR3 is 13 amino acids long. CDR1 and CDR2 from the germline V gene are GTSNPN and SVGIG (reference sequence). The CDR3: CAWNRGSNYGYTF. DNA for the CDR3: TGTGCCTGGAATCGGGGGTCTAACTATGGCTACACCTTC.

The chain has TRBV6-5 and TRBJ1-2; possible D gene TRBD1, 5 bases. The CDR3 contains 14 residues. The V gene's germline CDR1 is MNHEY and CDR2 SVGAGI. The V and J ends lost 0 bases and 3 bases respectively, with 8 bases between them. CDR3 protein: CASSYSGDYYGYTF. The CDR3 nucleotides are TGTGCCAGCAGTTACTCCGGGGACTACTATGGCTACACCTTC.

The chain links TRBV24-1 to TRBJ2-1; perhaps TRBD1 as D (5 bases). V was shortened by 3 bases and J by 6 bases, with 11 bases between the two germline ends. Germline V gene lookup returns CDR1 KGHDR and CDR2 SFDVKD. The CDR3 has 14 residues. Written as DNA, the CDR3 is TGTGCCACCAGTGATGCGCAGGGTGGCAATGAGCAGTTCTTC. Its protein is CATSDAQGGNEQFF.

The chain is built from TRBV5-1 and TRBJ2-5, with D possibly TRBD1 on 8 matching bases. The CDR3 has 14 residues. Germline values: CDR1 SGHRS, CDR2 YFSETQ. Trimming removed 5 bases at V and 6 bases at J, with 17 bases between. The CDR3: CASRQQGGDKTQYF. The CDR3 nucleotides read TGCGCCAGCAGACAACAGGGGGGGGACAAGACCCAGTACTTC.

This clonotype showed up just a few times. V usage is TRBV30 and J usage is TRBJ1-2; D uncertain. Trimming pared 3 bases from V and 0 bases from J, leaving 5 bases between. This CDR3 region has 12 residues. Germline V gives CDR1 GTSNPN, CDR2 SVGIG (reference sequence). The CDR3 bases are TGTGCCTGGAGCCCCCCTAACTATGGCTACACCTTC. Its protein is CAWSPPNYGYTF.

The rearrangement links TRBV20-1 to TRBJ1-4; D perhaps matches TRBD1 (5 bases). The V end lost 1 base, the J end lost 0 bases, and 6 bases lay between the germline ends. There are 14 residues in the CDR3. CDR1 and CDR2 from the germline V gene are DFQATT and SNEGSKA (reference sequence). The CDR3 sequence: CSARGGATNEKLFF. In nucleotides, the CDR3 is TGCAGTGCTAGAGGGGGGGCAACTAATGAAAAACTGTTTTTT.

Regarding this clonotype: A much larger clonotype is one base distant, so this may be a read error. The rearrangement joins TRBV10-2 to TRBJ2-5; a possible D gene is TRBD2 (6 bases). Germline V gene lookup returns CDR1 WSHSY and CDR2 SAAADI. The length of the CDR3 is 14 residues. The CDR3 coding sequence is TGTGCCAGCAGTTTCACGCTGGTCCGGGAGATCCAGTACTTC. Translating gives CASSFTLVREIQYF.

The chain carries TRBV12-3 or TRBV12-4 and TRBJ1-2; D is undetermined. The CDR3 has 13 amino acids. V was pared by 10 bases and J by 8 bases, with 20 bases between. CDR3 sequence: CAISAEDLGGYTF. The CDR3 DNA sequence: TGTGCCATCAGCGCGGAGGACCTCGGGGGCTACACCTTC.

A remark on this clonotype: The junction shows a germline mismatch at one end, possibly a read error. The chain is built from TRBV7-8 and TRBJ2-1; D is unclear. CDR3 length: 14 residues. Germline CDR1 SGHVS, CDR2 FQNEAQ. For the CDR3, the DNA is TGTGCCAGCAGCTTAGCAGCGCGGAACACTGAAGATTTCTTT. Its translation: CASSLAARNTEDFF.

The chain links TRBV19 to TRBJ1-2, with no clear D. V gave up 9 bases and J gave up 6 bases, with 23 bases separating them. This CDR3 region has 15 residues. Germline V lookup: CDR1 LNHDA, CDR2 SQIVND (reference sequence). CDR3 in amino acids: CASSRGEQEPHGYTF. Here the CDR3 DNA reads TGTGCCAGCAGCCGAGGCGAGCAGGAGCCCCATGGCTACACCTTC.

The count of this clonotype is one. The junction and the germline gene differ at one end; a read error may be behind it. The V call is TRBV10-1, the J call TRBJ1-2, with 8 bases lining up with TRBD1. The CDR3 spans 18 residues. Germline lookup yields CDR1 WNHNN and CDR2 SYGVQD (reference sequence). CDR3 DNA: TGTGCCAGCAGCCCCTGGGACAGGCAAGAGACCCAGTACTATGGCTACACCTTC. Protein: CASSPWDRQETQYYGYTF.

The rearrangement links TRBV6-7 to TRBJ2-4; a possible D gene is TRBD2 (6 bases). TRBV6-7 is labeled an ORF, and its function is uncertain. Trimming took 6 bases from V and 1 from J, leaving 13 bases between them. The CDR3 has 15 amino acids. The CDR3 nucleotides are TGTGCCAGCAGCCCCCGGGGGTCGGCCAAAAACATTCAGTACTTC. Encoded protein: CASSPRGSAKNIQYF.

The chain joins TRBV5-1 to TRBJ1-2; D not resolved. Germline V CDR1 and CDR2: SGHRS, YFSETQ. Trimming took 4 bases from V and 4 from J, leaving 11 bases between them. The CDR3 loop spans 13 amino acids. DNA for the CDR3: TGCGCCAGCAGCGTGGCGCTCGCCTATGGCTACACCTTC. Residues: CASSVALAYGYTF.

As for this clonotype: A clone one base away is much larger, so this may be a read error. The chain couples TRBV10-3 to TRBJ1-5, with 7 bases fitting TRBD1. The CDR3 spans 18 residues. Trimming took 11 bases from V and 1 from J; bases not matched to a gene: 20. Germline V gene data show CDR1 as ENHRY and CDR2 as SYGVKD. The CDR3 region has the DNA TGTGCCGGCAGACAAGCCCATGACAGGGTCGGAAGCAATCAGCCCCAGCATTTT. Amino acid sequence: CAGRQAHDRVGSNQPQHF.

Many counts were recorded for this clonotype. V gene TRBV6-2 or TRBV6-3 combines with J gene TRBJ2-2, with TRBD2 as a possible D gene (6 bases). This CDR3 comprises 19 residues. V lost 0 bases and J 3 bases, leaving 20 bases between the germline ends. Germline lookup yields CDR1 MNHEY and CDR2 SVGEGT. In nucleotides, the CDR3 is TGTGCCAGCAGTTACTCAAGGGCGGAGCGGGCCCTCGACACCGGGGAGCTGTTTTTT. Amino acid sequence: CASSYSRAERALDTGELFF.

The chain links TRBV15 to TRBJ1-5; 8 bases are shared with TRBD1. Germline CDR1 reads LNHNV; CDR2 reads YYDKDF (reference sequence). Unmatched junction bases numbered 7, after V lost 5 bases and J lost 4 bases. The CDR3 totals 15 residues. The CDR3 here is CATSLGGQGNQPQHF. The CDR3 DNA sequence: TGTGCCACCAGCTTGGGCGGACAGGGTAATCAGCCCCAGCATTTT.

This clonotype was detected ten times or more. The chain is built from TRBV7-3 and TRBJ2-2; D remains ambiguous. CDR1 is SGHTA, CDR2 FQGTGA, per germline. V was shortened by 3 bases and J by 3 bases, with 8 bases between the two germline ends. The CDR3 is 14 amino acids. Written as DNA, the CDR3 is TGTGCCAGCAGCTTTGGCACCCACACCGGGGAGCTGTTTTTT. Protein: CASSFGTHTGELFF.

In the case of this clonotype: This likely comes from a read error, as the CDR3 has no conserved phenylalanine or tryptophan at its end. This sequence joins TRBV11-1 and TRBJ1-2; no definite D call. The CDR3 is 11 residues long. The germline V gene encodes CDR1 SGHAT and CDR2 FQDESV (reference sequence). With 6 bases removed from V and 8 bases from J, the gap between germline ends came to 10 bases. The chain's CDR3 is CASSQVYGYTL. CDR3 nucleotides: TGTGCCAGCAGTCAGGTATACGGCTACACCCTC.